One and the same sample provided the 16 T cell receptor beta chains below, sequenced in a study of T-cell memory formation after mild COVID-19. TCRdb re-called the 5' RACE reads through MiXCR, storing one row per CDR3 protein. Among 250,000 to 300,000 distinct CDR3 sequences listed, less than 9.5% were seen once. Sequenced material: PBMCs or a T cell subset sorted from them (not recorded which). The receptors originated from a man aged 18 to 35 who had mild COVID-19 (a few samples of this study predate the infection). Cell type and time point are not known.

This sequence joins TRBV6-5 and TRBJ1-1; D is uncertain. Trimming stripped 1 base from V and 4 bases from J, with 10 bases between. CDR1 is MNHEY, CDR2 SVGAGI, per germline. CDR3 length: 14 amino acids. Written as DNA, the CDR3 is TGTGCCAGCAGTTACTTACAGCGGGCCACTGAAGCTTTCTTT. Translating it yields CASSYLQRATEAFF.

This clonotype showed up just a few times. The rearrangement uses TRBV20-1 and TRBJ2-5, with 7 bases identical to TRBD1. Germline assignment: CDR1 DFQATT and CDR2 SNEGSKA (reference sequence). After removal of 1 base from V and 4 bases from J, the junction contained 6 bases not matched to a gene. The CDR3 length is 14 residues. This CDR3 reads CSARAAGGSETQYF. The CDR3 nucleotides read TGCAGTGCTAGAGCGGCAGGGGGTTCAGAGACCCAGTACTTC.

In its sample, this clonotype was seen a few times. The rearrangement joins TRBV6-5 to TRBJ2-2; possible D gene TRBD2, 6 bases. The CDR3 has 16 residues. V was pared by 0 bases and J by 3 bases, with 11 bases between. Germline V gene sequence: CDR1 MNHEY, CDR2 SVGAGI. In DNA form, the CDR3 reads TGTGCCAGCAGTTACTCAGGACTATACCACACCGGGGAGCTGTTTTTT. Translating it yields CASSYSGLYHTGELFF.

This clonotype was observed a handful of times. The genes are TRBV4-3 and TRBJ2-6; D is perhaps TRBD1 (6 bases). CDR3 length: 18 residues. Trimming stripped 1 base from V and 0 bases from J, with 13 bases between. CDR1 and CDR2 from the germline V gene are LGHNA and YSLEER. CDR3 nucleotides: TGCGCCAGCAGCCAAGGAGGGGGACCGAACTCTGGGGCCAACGTCCTGACTTTC. Translated, it gives CASSQGGGPNSGANVLTF.

V and J are TRBV5-4 and TRBJ2-1; possibly TRBD1 or TRBD2 for D (6 bases each). This CDR3 has 15 residues. Germline V gene sequence: CDR1 SGHNT, CDR2 YYREEE (reference sequence). The V and J ends lost 1 base and 3 bases respectively, with 11 bases between them. The CDR3 here is CASSLRGEVYNEQFF. Here the CDR3 DNA reads TGTGCCAGCAGCTTGAGGGGGGAGGTCTACAATGAGCAGTTCTTC.

This clonotype was seen only a few times. The chain uses TRBV18 and TRBJ1-2, with 7 positions matching TRBD1. Per germline, CDR1 KGHSH and CDR2 LQKENI. V trimming: 4 bases; J trimming: 3 bases; junction bases outside the gene matches: 2. The CDR3 length is 13 residues. CDR3 bases: TGTGCCAGCTCACATACAGGGGACTATGGCTACACCTTC. Translating gives CASSHTGDYGYTF.

This clonotype was counted a few times. This chain uses TRBV5-6 with TRBJ2-6; either TRBD1 or TRBD2 may supply D (5 bases each). V dropped 4 bases and J dropped 4 bases, with 15 bases sitting between them. CDR3 length: 16 residues. Germline loops: CDR1 SGHDT, CDR2 YYEEEE. DNA for the CDR3: TGTGCCAGCAGCCTACTTACGGGGACCGGGGCCAACGTCCTGACTTTC. Amino acids: CASSLLTGTGANVLTF.

J is TRBJ2-6 and V is TRBV27; 11 nucleotides align to TRBD1. The CDR3 contains 18 residues. Germline CDR1 is MNHEY and CDR2 is SMNVEV (reference sequence). Trimming cost V 5 bases and J 0 bases; bases outside gene matches: 6. CDR3 nucleotide sequence: TGTGCCAGCAGTCCTTCCGGGACAGGGGGCTCTGGGGCCAACGTCCTGACTTTC. This encodes CASSPSGTGGSGANVLTF.

A few counts support this clonotype. CDR3 sequence reads: CASSLRGEVGYTF. The CDR3 nucleotides read TGTGCCAGCAGCTTACGGGGCGAGGTTGGCTACACCTTC. This chain links TRBV7-2 with TRBJ1-2; the D gene is possibly TRBD1 (5 bases). Germline CDR1 reads SGHTA; CDR2 reads FQGNSA. CDR3 length equals 13 residues. V gave up 2 bases and J gave up 7 bases, with 11 bases separating them.

The chain combines TRBV6-5 with TRBJ2-2; TRBD2 agrees at 16 bases. The V gene's germline CDR1 is MNHEY and CDR2 SVGAGI. The CDR3 covers 18 residues. Trimming at V came to 6 bases and at J to 2 bases, leaving 6 bases not matched to a gene. CDR3 bases: TGTGCCAGCAGGCCCGGGACTAGCGGGGGGGGAAACACCGGGGAGCTGTTTTTT. Amino acids: CASRPGTSGGGNTGELFF.

This clonotype was counted once. The chain has TRBV7-9 and TRBJ2-5, with no clear D. Germline V CDR1 and CDR2: SEHNR, FQNEAQ (reference sequence). V was clipped by 5 bases and J by 0 bases, with 10 bases between them. This CDR3 is 14 amino acids long. Here the CDR3 reads CASSPEEYQETQYF. CDR3 DNA: TGTGCCAGCAGCCCCGAGGAGTACCAAGAGACCCAGTACTTC.

This clonotype was picked up a small number of times. V gene TRBV4-2 combines with J gene TRBJ2-3, with D hard to call. The germline V gene has CDR1 LGHNA and CDR2 YNFKEQ. V was clipped by 0 bases and J by 4 bases, with 8 bases between them. The CDR3 consists of 14 residues. The CDR3 sequence is CASSQEETADTQYF. The CDR3 DNA sequence: TGTGCCAGCAGCCAAGAGGAGACGGCAGATACGCAGTATTTT.

The gene calls are TRBV9 and TRBJ1-1; the D gene is possibly TRBD1 (5 bases). V lost 7 bases and J lost 3, with 10 bases in between. Germline CDR1 and CDR2: SGDLS and YYNGEE. The CDR3 has 12 residues. The CDR3 loop reads CASPGDDTEAFF. The CDR3 DNA is TGTGCCAGCCCGGGGGATGACACTGAAGCTTTCTTT.

CDR3 amino acids: CASSQGDGGALNEQFF. The CDR3 DNA sequence: TGCGCCAGCAGCCAAGGGGACGGGGGGGCGCTTAATGAGCAGTTCTTC. V is TRBV4-1 and J is TRBJ2-1; 8 nucleotides line up with TRBD2. Germline V gene data show CDR1 as MGHRA and CDR2 as YSYEKL. After removal of 1 base from V and 7 bases from J, the junction contained 9 bases not matched to a gene. The CDR3 has 16 residues.

This clonotype came up a few times. The rearrangement joins TRBV12-3 or TRBV12-4 to TRBJ1-5; TRBD1 matches at 12 bases. The CDR3 is made up of 16 amino acids. The V and J ends lost 8 bases and 3 bases, in that order; junction bases with no gene match: 8. The CDR3, as DNA: TGTGCCAGCCGGGACAGGGGGCCGGGTCTCAATCAGCCCCAGCATTTT. Protein: CASRDRGPGLNQPQHF.

This clonotype was detected many times. This chain joins TRBV4-3 and TRBJ2-4, with D tentatively TRBD2 (6 bases). CDR3 length: 15 residues. V lost 4 bases, J lost 0 bases, and 10 bases lay in between. Germline V gene lookup returns CDR1 LGHNA and CDR2 YSLEER. CDR3 in DNA: TGCGCCAGCAGCCCCGGGAGCGTAGCCAAAAACATTCAGTACTTC. Translated: CASSPGSVAKNIQYF.